These 15 T cell receptor beta chains originate from one sample sequenced in a study of CD4 T cell repertoires in COVID-19. No culture step preceded sequencing of the ex vivo isolated memory T cells. TCRdb keeps only in-frame clones here, not all; method: immunoSEQ multiplex PCR. The sample yields around 22,000 clones, around 86% seen once. The sequenced sample was central memory CD4+ T cells from blood, obtained before the COVID-19 pandemic. The source is a human donor who had COVID-19.

This chain links TRBV18 with TRBJ2-4; D is unresolved. Germline lookup yields CDR1 KGHSH and CDR2 LQKENI. The CDR3 totals 16 residues. V was trimmed by 0 bases and J by 1 base, leaving 10 bases between them. This CDR3 reads CASSPPPVGAKNIQYF. The DNA of the CDR3 is TGTGCCAGCTCACCACCCCCGGTCGGGGCCAAAAACATTCAGTACTTC.

The chain links TRBV12-2 to TRBJ1-1. TRBV12-2 is designated a pseudogene. There are 17 residues in the CDR3. CDR3 loop: CASRDLARYSVDTEAFF. Written as DNA, the CDR3 is TGTGCAAGTCGTGACTTGGCTAGATACTCTGTCGACACTGAAGCTTTCTTT.

This chain joins TRBV10-2 and TRBJ2-7; TRBD2 aligns across 7 bases. Trimming cost V 6 bases and J 5 bases; bases outside gene matches: 10. Looked up from germline, CDR1 is WSHSY and CDR2 is SAAADI. The CDR3 totals 14 residues. The CDR3 loop is CASRGRGSRHEQYF. The CDR3, as DNA: TGCGCCAGCAGAGGACGCGGGAGTCGCCACGAGCAGTACTTC.

This clone was observed once. This sequence joins TRBV4-1 and TRBJ2-7, with TRBD2 matching 11 bases. From germline, CDR1 is MGHRA and CDR2 YSYEKL. V trimming: 0 bases; J trimming: 2 bases; junction bases outside the gene matches: 9. This CDR3 comprises 18 residues. The CDR3 reads CASSQDALAGGKTYEQYF. CDR3 sequence (DNA): TGCGCCAGCAGCCAAGATGCGCTAGCGGGAGGAAAAACCTACGAGCAGTACTTC.

The J gene is TRBJ1-3, the V gene TRBV19; 8 bases align to TRBD1. There are 18 residues in the CDR3. Looked up from germline, CDR1 is LNHDA and CDR2 is SQIVND (reference sequence). J was trimmed by 0 bases and V by 4 bases; bases with no gene match: 11. The CDR3 DNA reads as TGTGCCAGTAGTAGCCGGGACAGGAACCCTTACTCTGGAAACACCATATATTTT. It yields the protein CASSSRDRNPYSGNTIYF.

V gene TRBV2 combines with J gene TRBJ1-4; TRBD1 agrees at 8 bases. CDR1 is SNHLY, CDR2 FYNNEI, per germline. The V and J ends lost 4 bases and 5 bases, in that order; junction bases with no gene match: 9. The CDR3 is made up of 16 amino acids. CDR3 DNA: TGTGCCAGCAGTGGCCTACCAGGGGGCCCAAATGAAAAACTGTTTTTT. This gives the protein CASSGLPGGPNEKLFF.

The V and J genes are TRBV5-1 and TRBJ2-5; D is uncertain. The V gene's germline CDR1 is SGHRS and CDR2 YFSETQ. V lost 4 bases and J 4 bases, leaving 17 bases between the germline ends. The CDR3 extends over 15 amino acids. The CDR3 spells CASSPGEGALETQYF. The CDR3 DNA is TGCGCCAGCAGCCCCGGAGAAGGAGCCCTAGAGACCCAGTACTTC.

The chain couples TRBV7-9 to TRBJ2-3; perhaps TRBD2 as D (5 bases). The germline V gene encodes CDR1 SEHNR and CDR2 FQNEAQ (reference sequence). The V and J ends lost 5 bases and 3 bases respectively, with 12 bases between them. CDR3 length: 14 residues. The CDR3 DNA is TGTGCCAGCAGCCCCTGGACGGGGACAGATACGCAGTATTTT. Encoded protein: CASSPWTGTDTQYF.

The chain joins TRBV28 to TRBJ1-1; TRBD1 matches at 7 bases. Trimming removed 3 bases from V and 4 bases from J; junction bases left unmatched: 5. Per germline, CDR1 MDHEN and CDR2 SYDVKM. The CDR3 runs 14 residues. The CDR3 sequence: CASSFLPGGTEAFF. The CDR3 coding sequence is TGTGCCAGCAGTTTCCTCCCAGGGGGCACTGAAGCTTTCTTT.

The V gene is TRBV7-9, the J gene TRBJ1-2; D gene unclear. Per the germline V gene, CDR1 is SEHNR and CDR2 is FQNEAQ (reference sequence). The germline V and J ends were trimmed by 0 bases and 4 bases, with 12 bases remaining between them. CDR3 length: 15 residues. Here the CDR3 DNA reads TGTGCCAGCAGCTTAGCGGCGGCCCAATCCTATGGCTACACCTTC. It translates to CASSLAAAQSYGYTF.

This clone was counted a single time. J is TRBJ1-1 and V is TRBV5-8; tentatively, D is TRBD1 (6 bases). The germline CDR1 and CDR2 sequences are SGHTS and YDEGEE. The ends were cut back, 1 base at V and 5 bases at J, with 12 bases in the middle. This CDR3 spans 14 amino acids. CDR3 nucleotides: TGTGCCAGCAGCTTGACAGGGTCGTATACTGAAGCTTTCTTT. Its protein is CASSLTGSYTEAFF.

The genes are TRBV28 and TRBJ2-7, with 10 nucleotides matching TRBD2. Germline CDR1 and CDR2: MDHEN and SYDVKM. The CDR3 has 13 amino acids. Germline trimming cut 7 bases from V and 4 bases from J; bases unmatched to any gene: 4. This chain's CDR3 is CASNLAGVYEQYF. In DNA, the CDR3 is TGTGCCAGCAACCTAGCGGGAGTTTACGAGCAGTACTTC.

The chain links TRBV19 to TRBJ1-1; 8 nucleotides line up with TRBD1. Germline lookup yields CDR1 LNHDA and CDR2 SQIVND (reference sequence). This CDR3 contains 12 residues. The V and J ends lost 6 bases and 11 bases, in that order; junction bases with no gene match: 8. This CDR3 reads CASRGQGAQAFF. The CDR3 DNA follows: TGTGCCAGTAGGGGGCAGGGGGCGCAGGCTTTCTTT.

This chain links TRBV6-5 with TRBJ1-5, with 9 bases identical to TRBD1. CDR3 length equals 14 residues. V lost 5 bases and J lost 6; bases outside the gene matches: 5. Germline CDR1 and CDR2: MNHEY and SVGAGI. In DNA form, the CDR3 reads TGTGCCAGCAGTGAGACAGGGGGAGGTCAGCCCCAGCATTTT. As protein: CASSETGGGQPQHF.

The V and J genes are TRBV19 and TRBJ2-3; D may be TRBD2 (6 bases). Deletions cut 4 bases from V and 2 bases from J, with 13 bases between. Germline V gives CDR1 LNHDA, CDR2 SQIVND (reference sequence). This CDR3 has 15 amino acids. The CDR3 region is CASSKARGITDTQYF. CDR3 DNA sequence: TGTGCCAGTAGTAAGGCCCGGGGGATCACAGATACGCAGTATTTT.